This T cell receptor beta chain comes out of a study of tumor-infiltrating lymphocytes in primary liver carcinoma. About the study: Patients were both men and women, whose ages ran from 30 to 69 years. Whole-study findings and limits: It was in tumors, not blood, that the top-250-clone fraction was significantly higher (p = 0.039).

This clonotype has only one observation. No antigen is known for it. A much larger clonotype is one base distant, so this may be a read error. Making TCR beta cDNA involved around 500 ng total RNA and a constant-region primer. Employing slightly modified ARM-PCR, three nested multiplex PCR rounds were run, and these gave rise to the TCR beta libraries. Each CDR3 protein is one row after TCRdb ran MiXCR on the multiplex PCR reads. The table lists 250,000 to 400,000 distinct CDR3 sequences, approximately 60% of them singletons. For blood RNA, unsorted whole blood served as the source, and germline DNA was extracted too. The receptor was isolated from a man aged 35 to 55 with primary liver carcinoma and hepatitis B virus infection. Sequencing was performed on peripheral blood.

The CDR3 is CACSRRTSGSTDTQYF. CDR3 bases: TGTGCCTGCAGCCGTCGGACTAGCGGGAGCACAGATACGCAGTATTTT. V and J are TRBV12-3 or TRBV12-4 and TRBJ2-3; 11 nucleotides match TRBD2. The CDR3 covers 16 residues.